This T cell receptor (beta chain) was identified in a study of T cells in Graves' hyperthyroidism and ophthalmopathy. A few counts support this clonotype. Absence of ophthalmopathy progression within 18 months defined stable Graves' hyperthyroidism. Amplification yielded TCR beta CDR3 regions, with RNA transcripts as the source. HTBI primers were employed in a first-round RT-PCR of the TCR CDR3. MiXCR, run by TCRdb on the multiplex PCR reads, gives a single entry per CDR3 protein. The sample holds 750,000 to 950,000 distinct CDR3 sequences, more than 30% seen once. This CDR3 region has 16 residues. The V gene's germline CDR1 is SGDLS and CDR2 YYNGEE. The V end lost 4 bases, the J end lost 2 bases, and 18 bases lay between the germline ends.

This receptor was obtained from a man aged 18 to 29 with Graves' hyperthyroidism. The V gene is TRBV9, the J gene TRBJ1-1; the D gene is possibly TRBD1 (6 bases). Sequences were obtained from blood. The CDR3 DNA sequence: TGTGCCAGCAGCACCTCAGGGGTCGTGGGAAACACTGAAGCTTTCTTT. Its translation is CASSTSGVVGNTEAFF.